This TCR beta chain was obtained from a study of regulatory T cells in long-lasting Graves disease. A note on this clonotype: Its antigen is still unknown.

The CDR3 covers 16 residues. The V and J ends lost 3 bases and 5 bases, in that order; junction bases with no gene match: 13. Germline-derived CDR1 and CDR2 are MNHEY and SVGAGI. Time point given: newly diagnosed GD, antithyroid drugs for less than 3 months. With RNA extracted from PBMCs as input, the TCR library was made. Patients hailed from an endocrinology department in Xi'an, China. Libraries of TCR beta came from iRepertoire HTBI primers plus Arm-PCR of CDR3 regions. TCRdb reprocessed the multiplex PCR reads via MiXCR and lists one record per CDR3 protein. The sample consists of roughly 420,000 distinct CDR3 sequences, roughly 15% of them appearing once. Study conclusions and caveats: Relative to newly diagnosed Graves' patients, persistent ones had lower TCR diversity.

These data are also associated with another study on T cells in Graves' hyperthyroidism and ophthalmopathy. That work contributes: Exclusion criteria comprised uncontrolled infection, other autoimmune disease, pregnancy or lactation. With the HTBI primer set, the TCR CDR3 went through a first round of RT-PCR.

This receptor was identified in a woman between 18 and 30 years old with Graves disease. V and J are TRBV6-5 and TRBJ2-7; 7 bases align to TRBD1. The sequenced sample was peripheral blood mononuclear cells (PBMCs), obtained at new diagnosis, from a patient treated with antithyroid drugs. The CDR3 bases are TGTGCCAGCAGTTATCTTCTTGGACAGGCGATTCACGAGCAGTACTTC. Its protein is CASSYLLGQAIHEQYF.